The 3 T cell receptor beta chains below come from one sample, sequenced in a study of blood T cell repertoires in COVID-19. TCRdb keeps only in-frame clones here, not all; method: immunoSEQ multiplex PCR. In the table there are 50,000 to 80,000 clones, around three quarters of which are singletons. The sequencing input was peripheral blood. These receptors all stem from a human donor in a cohort sampled during active COVID-19.

V usage is TRBV4-1 and J usage is TRBJ2-3; TRBD2 aligns across 13 bases. The CDR3 loop spans 17 amino acids. The germline CDR1 and CDR2 sequences are MGHRA and YSYEKL. Trimming at V came to 5 bases and at J to 4 bases, leaving 9 bases not matched to a gene. The CDR3 bases are TGCGCCAGCAGCGACTCTCCCGGGACTAGCGGGGCAGATACGCAGTATTTT. This codes for CASSDSPGTSGADTQYF.

The V and J genes are TRBV9 and TRBJ2-1; 10 nucleotides line up with TRBD1. This CDR3 contains 14 residues. V lost 0 bases to trimming and J lost 6 bases; unmatched junction nucleotides: 0. CDR1 is SGDLS and CDR2 is YYNGEE in the germline V gene. The CDR3 DNA reads TGTGCCAGCAGCGTAGGGACAGGGGGCAATGAGCAGTTCTTC. This codes for CASSVGTGGNEQFF.

In nucleotides, the CDR3 is TGCGCCAGCAGCTTGAACCAGGGCGGCGAGCAGTACTTC. Residues: CASSLNQGGEQYF. The rearrangement joins TRBV5-1 to TRBJ2-7; possibly TRBD1 for D (5 bases). V was pared by 1 base and J by 6 bases, with 11 bases between. The CDR3 is 13 amino acids. The germline CDR1 and CDR2 sequences are SGHRS and YFSETQ.